These T cell receptor beta chains were read from a single sample in a study of T cells in Graves' hyperthyroidism and ophthalmopathy. TCRdb re-called the multiplex PCR reads with MiXCR, one entry per CDR3 protein. In the table there are some 300,000 distinct CDR3 sequences, roughly 18% of which are singletons. Source material: blood. These receptors came from a man aged 45-65 years with Graves' ophthalmopathy. Both conserved end residues are part of each CDR3. Size values are once, few and many counts, or a class for expanded clones, and some rows have none.

clone size	V gene	CDR3 protein
many	TRBV9	CASSAQGAEQYF
many	TRBV4-1	CASSQREGRETQYF
many	TRBV3-1	CASSKSGLYTGELFF
many	TRBV11-2	CASSRTGAISDTQYF
many	TRBV12-3/TRBV12-4	CASRRTPGQGYERTEAFF
many	TRBV6-1	CASTPSDKGVTEAFF
few	TRBV27	CASSLWGTGANVLTF
NA	TRBV11-3	CASSLRGSDGYTF
NA	TRBV5-4	CASSRGPLGRGDYTF
few	TRBV7-6	CASSLVNGNTEAFF
NA	TRBV27	CASWGGPTDTQYF
few	TRBV20-1	CSARPGLDLPNEQFF
NA	TRBV7-2	CASSSGQSTYNEQFF
few	TRBV10-3	CATASVGELFF
many	TRBV27	CATMTSGEASYNEQFF
NA	TRBV5-1	CASSLAGGQVYEQYF
NA	TRBV20-1	CSARDARGSANTGELFF
once	TRBV5-1	CASSLGIRQETQYF
many	TRBV27	CASSSRGSYNEQFF
NA	TRBV18	CASSPVLDTQYF
many	TRBV20-1	CSASDRTYEQYF
few	TRBV30	CAWSVGADEQYF
NA	TRBV24-1	CATSDFGFEQYF
many	TRBV28	CASRTLLAGLYNEQFF
NA	TRBV19	CASGVLGTEAFF
many	TRBV11-2	CASAPRNQETQYF
NA	TRBV5-1	CASSLGGVGEKLFF
NA	TRBV6-1	CASRGGAGSPYNEQFF
NA	TRBV7-2	CASTVLAGGRSSYNEQFF
NA	TRBV20-1	CSARGRAELFF
NA	TRBV3-1	CASSFGLAADTQYF
few	TRBV30	CAWSARTETGDTQYF
few	TRBV4-2	CASSQEGTGGGDYGYTF
few	TRBV20-1	CSAPGTSNSPLHF
NA	TRBV28	CASSSRGQLKNIQYF
few	TRBV5-4	CASSLGTAVESPLHF
NA	TRBV7-6	CASSFRTSGVLQETQYF
NA	TRBV5-1	CASSLGQGGNEQYF
NA	TRBV11-2	CAGRRLVGPSTDTQYF
NA	TRBV12-3/TRBV12-4	CASSSRTGGYGYTF
few	TRBV6-1	CASSPRTTPYEQYF
NA	TRBV19	CASSQPGQGTKNEQFF
few	TRBV6-1	CASSPGQVNNEQFF
NA	TRBV5-1	CASSPRALGSYGYTF
many	TRBV3-1	CASSPPGVSSYEQYF
many	TRBV20-1	CSASRTLRDTQFF
NA	TRBV20-1	CSARLGGPNSNQPQHF
many	TRBV20-1	CSAKDSRRQYF
many	TRBV14	CASSQAVQVGTQYF
many	TRBV11-2	CASSLVGYEQYF
NA	TRBV5-1	CASSSSGPEQFF
many	TRBV28	CASSVGRWGLNTDTQYF
few	TRBV13	CASSSTTYRVSYTF